A single sample is the source of the 11 T cell receptor beta chains below, sequenced in a study of control samples from healthy donors and cancer patients. Measured with immunoSEQ multiplex PCR; TCRdb has only the in-frame clones, and not every one. The table shows 120,000 or so clones, with more than 70% occurring only once. Input material: blood. These receptors came from a man aged 60 to 75 in good health.

V and J are TRBV5-1 and TRBJ2-7; D possibly corresponds to TRBD2 (5 bases). V shed 2 bases and J shed 3 bases, with 15 bases lying between them. The CDR3 has 15 amino acids. Germline CDR1 and CDR2: SGHRS and YFSETQ. The CDR3 DNA follows: TGCGCCAGCAGCTTAAATTCGGGGTGGCTCTACGAGCAGTACTTC. The encoded protein is CASSLNSGWLYEQYF.

The V call is TRBV3-1 (or the pseudogene TRBV3-2), the J call TRBJ2-2, with D tentatively TRBD1 (6 bases). Germline-derived CDR1 and CDR2 are LGHDT and YNNKEL (reference sequence). Trimming removed 4 bases from V and 7 bases from J, with 10 bases in between. The CDR3 has 13 amino acids. CDR3 sequence (DNA): TGTGCCAGCAGCCTACAGGGTATCGGGGAGCTGTTTTTT. It is translated as CASSLQGIGELFF.

The chain uses TRBV4-3 and TRBJ2-2, with unresolved D. V lost 0 bases and J lost 4, with 9 bases in between. The CDR3 runs to 15 residues. CDR1 and CDR2 from the germline V gene are LGHNA and YSLEER. The CDR3: CASSQEPGPTGELFF. The CDR3 DNA follows: TGCGCCAGCAGCCAAGAGCCGGGCCCCACCGGGGAGCTGTTTTTT.

In its sample, this clone was seen a few times. V and J are TRBV2 and TRBJ1-1; D uncertain. Germline CDR1 and CDR2: SNHLY and FYNNEI. The CDR3 is 14 residues long. V was trimmed by 9 bases and J by 0 bases, leaving 14 bases between them. The CDR3 sequence is CASIRRNLNTEAFF. CDR3 sequence (DNA): TGTGCCAGTATTCGCAGGAACCTGAACACTGAAGCTTTCTTT.

The gene calls are TRBV3-1 (or the pseudogene TRBV3-2) and TRBJ1-1, with 7 nucleotides matching TRBD1. Trimming cost V 1 base and J 10 bases; bases outside gene matches: 9. CDR3 size: 14 residues. Germline V CDR1 and CDR2: LGHDT, YNNKEL (reference sequence). CDR3 coding DNA: TGTGCCAGCAGCCAAGGGCTAAGGGGGCAGGGAGCTTTCTTT. Translation gives CASSQGLRGQGAFF.

J is TRBJ2-2 and V is TRBV6-5, with 12 bases aligning to TRBD1. Germline assignment: CDR1 MNHEY and CDR2 SVGAGI. CDR3 length equals 16 residues. V trimming: 3 bases; J trimming: 3 bases; junction bases outside the gene matches: 2. CDR3 DNA sequence: TGTGCCAGCAGTTATGGGACAGGGGGCTACACCGGGGAGCTGTTTTTT. Translating it yields CASSYGTGGYTGELFF.

The J gene is TRBJ1-2, the V gene TRBV7-8; D gene unclear. This CDR3 is built from 14 residues. The germline V gene has CDR1 SGHVS and CDR2 FQNEAQ. V was cut by 7 bases and J by 2 bases, with 14 bases left in between. The CDR3 spells CASTPRVSNYGYTF. DNA of the CDR3: TGTGCCAGCACCCCACGGGTGTCGAACTATGGCTACACCTTC. Drawing the rest from reference TRBV7-8 and TRBJ1-2, the complete variable domain is GAGVSQSPRYKVAKRGQDVALRCDPISGHVSLFWYQQALGQGPEFLTYFQNEAQLDKSGLPSDRFFAERPEGSVSTLKIQRTQQEDSAVYLCASTPRVSNYGYTFGSGTRLTVV.

The V gene is TRBV30, the J gene TRBJ2-7; possible D gene TRBD1, 6 bases. Germline V gives CDR1 GTSNPN, CDR2 SVGIG (reference sequence). With 0 bases removed from V and 5 bases from J, the gap between germline ends came to 17 bases. This CDR3 has 15 residues. Here the CDR3 reads CAWSVARTVPHEQYF. The CDR3 nucleotides are TGTGCCTGGAGTGTAGCCCGGACAGTGCCCCACGAGCAGTACTTC.

V usage is TRBV5-5 and J usage is TRBJ2-5; no clear D. The germline V gene encodes CDR1 SGHKS and CDR2 YYEKEE (reference sequence). The V end lost 4 bases, the J end lost 1 base, and 11 bases lay between the germline ends. This CDR3 is built from 14 residues. The CDR3 DNA reads TGTGCCAGCAGCCCCGGGCACGTCCAAGAGACCCAGTACTTC. It specifies CASSPGHVQETQYF.

The V gene is TRBV24-1, the J gene TRBJ2-2, with TRBD1 identical over 9 bases. CDR1 and CDR2 from the germline V gene are KGHDR and SFDVKD. The CDR3 loop spans 18 amino acids. Trimming cost V 2 bases and J 0 bases; bases outside gene matches: 6. CDR3 in DNA: TGTGCCACCAGTGATTCAGGTTGGGACAGGGCGAACACCGGGGAGCTGTTTTTT. It codes for CATSDSGWDRANTGELFF.

J is TRBJ2-7 and V is TRBV9; the D gene is possibly TRBD1 (6 bases). Per the germline V gene, CDR1 is SGDLS and CDR2 is YYNGEE. This CDR3 is built from 14 residues. V lost 4 bases to trimming and J lost 4 bases, with 15 bases between them. CDR3 sequence reads: CASSRGGSGYEQYF. The DNA of the CDR3 is TGTGCCAGCAGCAGAGGGGGTAGTGGGTACGAGCAGTACTTC.